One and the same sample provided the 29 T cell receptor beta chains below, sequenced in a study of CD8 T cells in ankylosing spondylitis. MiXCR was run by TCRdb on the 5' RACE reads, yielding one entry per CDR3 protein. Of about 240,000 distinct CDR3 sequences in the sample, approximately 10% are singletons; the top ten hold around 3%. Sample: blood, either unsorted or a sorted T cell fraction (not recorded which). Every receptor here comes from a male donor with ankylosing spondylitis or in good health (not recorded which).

In DNA, the CDR3 is TGTGCCAGCAGTCCCGGAAGGGGACCTAACTATGGCTACACCTTC. It translates to CASSPGRGPNYGYTF. The V gene is TRBV27, the J gene TRBJ1-2, with a tentative D call TRBD1 (5 bases). With 5 bases removed from V and 0 bases from J, the gap between germline ends came to 13 bases. Germline CDR1 MNHEY, CDR2 SMNVEV (reference sequence). CDR3 length: 15 residues.

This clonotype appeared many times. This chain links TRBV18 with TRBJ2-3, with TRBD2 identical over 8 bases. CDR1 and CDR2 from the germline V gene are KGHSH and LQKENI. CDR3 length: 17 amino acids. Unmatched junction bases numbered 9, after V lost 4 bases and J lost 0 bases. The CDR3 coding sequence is TGTGCCAGCTCACTCCCCGCAGCGGGAGTAAGCACAGATACGCAGTATTTT. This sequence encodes CASSLPAAGVSTDTQYF.

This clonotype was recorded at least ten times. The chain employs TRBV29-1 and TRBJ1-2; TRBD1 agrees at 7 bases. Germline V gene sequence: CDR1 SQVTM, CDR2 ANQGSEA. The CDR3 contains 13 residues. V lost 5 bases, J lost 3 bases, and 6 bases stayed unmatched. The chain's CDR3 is CSVRSGGDYGYTF. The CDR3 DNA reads TGCAGCGTTCGCTCAGGGGGGGACTATGGCTACACCTTC.

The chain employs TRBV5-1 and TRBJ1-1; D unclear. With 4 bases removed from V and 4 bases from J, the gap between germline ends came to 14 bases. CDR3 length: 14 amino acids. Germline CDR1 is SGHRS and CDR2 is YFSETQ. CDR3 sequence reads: CASSDQEQTTEAFF. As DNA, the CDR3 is TGCGCCAGCAGCGATCAGGAGCAGACCACTGAAGCTTTCTTT.

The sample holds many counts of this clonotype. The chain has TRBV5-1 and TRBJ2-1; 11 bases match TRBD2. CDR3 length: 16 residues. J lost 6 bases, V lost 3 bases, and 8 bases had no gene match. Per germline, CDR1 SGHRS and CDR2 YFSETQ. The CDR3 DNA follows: TGCGCCAGCAGCTCCGTTACTAGCGGGAGTTCCAATGAGCAGTTCTTC. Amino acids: CASSSVTSGSSNEQFF.

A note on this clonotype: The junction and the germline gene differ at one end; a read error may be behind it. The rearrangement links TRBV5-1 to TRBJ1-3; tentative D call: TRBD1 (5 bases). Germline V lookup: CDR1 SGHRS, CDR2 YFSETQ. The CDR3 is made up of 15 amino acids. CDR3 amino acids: CASSLVAGPGNTIHF. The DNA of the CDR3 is TGCGCCAGCAGCTTGGTTGCGGGGCCTGGAAACACCATACATTTT.

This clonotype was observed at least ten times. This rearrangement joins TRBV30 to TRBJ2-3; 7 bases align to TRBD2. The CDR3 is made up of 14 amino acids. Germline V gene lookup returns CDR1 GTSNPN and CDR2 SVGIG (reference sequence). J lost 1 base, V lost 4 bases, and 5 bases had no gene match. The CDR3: CAWTHRGGTDTQYF. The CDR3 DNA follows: TGTGCCTGGACTCATCGGGGGGGCACAGATACGCAGTATTTT.

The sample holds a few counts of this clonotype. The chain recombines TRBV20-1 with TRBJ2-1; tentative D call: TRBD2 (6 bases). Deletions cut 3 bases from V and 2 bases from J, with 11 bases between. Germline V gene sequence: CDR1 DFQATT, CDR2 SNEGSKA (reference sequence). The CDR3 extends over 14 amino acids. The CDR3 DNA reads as TGCAGTGCTAGCGGCCGGGAGACCTACAATGAGCAGTTCTTC. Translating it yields CSASGRETYNEQFF.

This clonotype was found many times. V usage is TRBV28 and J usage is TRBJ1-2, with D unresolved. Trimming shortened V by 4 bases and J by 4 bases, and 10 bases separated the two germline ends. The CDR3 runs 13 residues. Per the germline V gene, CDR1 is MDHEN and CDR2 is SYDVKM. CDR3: CASSSTVSYGYTF. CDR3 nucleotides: TGTGCCAGCAGTTCCACAGTCTCCTATGGCTACACCTTC.

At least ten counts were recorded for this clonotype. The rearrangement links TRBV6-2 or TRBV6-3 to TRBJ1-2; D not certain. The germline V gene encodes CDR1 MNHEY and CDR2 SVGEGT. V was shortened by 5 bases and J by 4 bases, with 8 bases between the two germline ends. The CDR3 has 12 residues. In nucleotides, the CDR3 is TGTGCCAGCAGTGACGGCCCCTATGGCTACACCTTC. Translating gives CASSDGPYGYTF.

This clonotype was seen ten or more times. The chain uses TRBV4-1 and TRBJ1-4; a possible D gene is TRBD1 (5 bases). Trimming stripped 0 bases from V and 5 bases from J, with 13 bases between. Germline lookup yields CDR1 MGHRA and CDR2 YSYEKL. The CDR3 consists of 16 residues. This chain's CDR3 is CASSQDHPGGNEKLFF. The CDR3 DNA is TGCGCCAGCAGCCAAGATCATCCGGGGGGGAATGAAAAACTGTTTTTT.

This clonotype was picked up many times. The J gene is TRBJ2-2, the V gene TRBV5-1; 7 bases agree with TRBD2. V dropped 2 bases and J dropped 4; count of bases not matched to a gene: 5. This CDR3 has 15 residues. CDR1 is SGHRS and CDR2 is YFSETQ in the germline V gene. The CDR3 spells CASSFGLEGTGELFF. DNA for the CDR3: TGCGCCAGCAGCTTTGGACTAGAGGGCACCGGGGAGCTGTTTTTT.

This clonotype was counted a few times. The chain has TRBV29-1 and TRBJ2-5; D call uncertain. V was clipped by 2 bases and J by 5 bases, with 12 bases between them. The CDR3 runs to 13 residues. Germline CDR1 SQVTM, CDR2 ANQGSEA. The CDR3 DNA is TGCAGCGTTGAAAATGTGGGCTTGGAGACCCAGTACTTC. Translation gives CSVENVGLETQYF.

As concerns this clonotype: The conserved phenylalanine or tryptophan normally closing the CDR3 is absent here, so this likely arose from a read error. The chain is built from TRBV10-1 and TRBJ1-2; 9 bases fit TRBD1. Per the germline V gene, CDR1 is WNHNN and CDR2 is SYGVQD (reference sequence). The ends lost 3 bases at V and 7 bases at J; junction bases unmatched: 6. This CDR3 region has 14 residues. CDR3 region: CASSDTGGTGGYTL. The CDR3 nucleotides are TGCGCCAGCAGTGACACAGGGGGCACAGGTGGCTACACCCTC.

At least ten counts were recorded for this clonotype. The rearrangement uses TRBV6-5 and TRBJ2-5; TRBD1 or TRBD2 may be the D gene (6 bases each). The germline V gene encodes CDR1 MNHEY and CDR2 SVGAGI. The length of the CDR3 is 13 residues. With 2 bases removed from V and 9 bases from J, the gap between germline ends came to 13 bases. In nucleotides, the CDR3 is TGTGCCAGCAGTTACCGTCCAGGGGAGGCCCAGTACTTC. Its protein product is CASSYRPGEAQYF.

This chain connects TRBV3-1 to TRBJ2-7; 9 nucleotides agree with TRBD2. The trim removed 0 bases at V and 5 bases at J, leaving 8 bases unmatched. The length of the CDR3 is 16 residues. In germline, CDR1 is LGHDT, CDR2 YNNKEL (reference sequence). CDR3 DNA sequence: TGTGCCAGCAGCCAAGAAAGGCTAGCGGGGCACAACGAGCAGTACTTC. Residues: CASSQERLAGHNEQYF.

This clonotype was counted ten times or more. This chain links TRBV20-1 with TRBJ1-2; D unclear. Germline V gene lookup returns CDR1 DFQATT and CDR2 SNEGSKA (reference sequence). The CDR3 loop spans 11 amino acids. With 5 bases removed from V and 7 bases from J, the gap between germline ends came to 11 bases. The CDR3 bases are TGCAGTGCTGAGGGAGTTGGTGGCTACACCTTC. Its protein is CSAEGVGGYTF.

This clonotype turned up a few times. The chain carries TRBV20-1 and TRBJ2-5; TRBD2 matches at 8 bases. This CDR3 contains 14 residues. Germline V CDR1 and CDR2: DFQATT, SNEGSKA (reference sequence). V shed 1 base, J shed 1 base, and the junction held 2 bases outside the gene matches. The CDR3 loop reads CSARGLAPQETQYF. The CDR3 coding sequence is TGCAGTGCTAGAGGACTAGCGCCCCAAGAGACCCAGTACTTC.

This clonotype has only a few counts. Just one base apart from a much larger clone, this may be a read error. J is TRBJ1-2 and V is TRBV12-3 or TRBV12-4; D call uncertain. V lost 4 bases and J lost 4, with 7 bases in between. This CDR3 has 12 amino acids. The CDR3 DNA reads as TGTGCCAGCAGTTCCGACACCTATGGCTACACCTTC. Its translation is CASSSDTYGYTF.

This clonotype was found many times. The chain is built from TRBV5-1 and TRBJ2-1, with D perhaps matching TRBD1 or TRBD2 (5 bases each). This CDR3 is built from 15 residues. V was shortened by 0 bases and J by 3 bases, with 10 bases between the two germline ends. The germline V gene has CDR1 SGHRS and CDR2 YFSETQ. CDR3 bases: TGCGCCAGCAGCTTGGGTCAGGGAGTCTACAATGAGCAGTTCTTC. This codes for CASSLGQGVYNEQFF.

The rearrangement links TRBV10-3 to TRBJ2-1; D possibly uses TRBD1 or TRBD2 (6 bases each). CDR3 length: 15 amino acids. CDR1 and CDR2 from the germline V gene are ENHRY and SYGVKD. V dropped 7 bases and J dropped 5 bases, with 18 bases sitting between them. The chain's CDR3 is CAIKGGGGNDNEQFF. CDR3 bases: TGTGCCATCAAAGGCGGAGGGGGTAACGACAATGAGCAGTTCTTC.

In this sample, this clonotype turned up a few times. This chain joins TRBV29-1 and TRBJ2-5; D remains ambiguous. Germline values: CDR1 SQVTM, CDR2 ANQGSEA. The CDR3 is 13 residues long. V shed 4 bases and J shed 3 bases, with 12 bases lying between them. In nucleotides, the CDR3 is TGCAGCGTTGGCTTCGGCGCGGAAGAGACCCAGTACTTC. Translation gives CSVGFGAEETQYF.

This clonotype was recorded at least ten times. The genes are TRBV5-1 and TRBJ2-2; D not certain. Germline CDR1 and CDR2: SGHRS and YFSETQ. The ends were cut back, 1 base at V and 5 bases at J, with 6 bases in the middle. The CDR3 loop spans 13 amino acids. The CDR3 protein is CASSLILTGELFF. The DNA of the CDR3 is TGCGCCAGCAGCTTGATACTAACCGGGGAGCTGTTTTTT.

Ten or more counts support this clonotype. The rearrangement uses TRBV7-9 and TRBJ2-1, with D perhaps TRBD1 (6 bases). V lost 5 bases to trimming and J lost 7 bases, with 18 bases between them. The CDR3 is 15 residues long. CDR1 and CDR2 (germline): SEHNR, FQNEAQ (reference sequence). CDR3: CASSPSWGRVNEQFF. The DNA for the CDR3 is TGTGCCAGCAGCCCCAGTTGGGGGCGCGTGAATGAGCAGTTCTTC.

CDR3 region: CSVERTGIHGYTF. CDR3 DNA: TGCAGCGTCGAGCGGACAGGAATTCATGGCTACACCTTC. The gene calls are TRBV29-1 and TRBJ1-2, with TRBD1 matching 7 bases. The J segment lost 6 bases and the V segment lost 6 bases, leaving 10 bases of the junction unmatched. The CDR3 loop spans 13 amino acids. Germline-derived CDR1 and CDR2 are SQVTM and ANQGSEA.

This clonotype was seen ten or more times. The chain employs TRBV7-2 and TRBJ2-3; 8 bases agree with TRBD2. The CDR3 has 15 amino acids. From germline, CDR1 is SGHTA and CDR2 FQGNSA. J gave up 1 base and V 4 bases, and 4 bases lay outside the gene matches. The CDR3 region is CASSSGGAGTDTQYF. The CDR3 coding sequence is TGTGCCAGCAGCTCCGGGGGGGCCGGCACAGATACGCAGTATTTT.

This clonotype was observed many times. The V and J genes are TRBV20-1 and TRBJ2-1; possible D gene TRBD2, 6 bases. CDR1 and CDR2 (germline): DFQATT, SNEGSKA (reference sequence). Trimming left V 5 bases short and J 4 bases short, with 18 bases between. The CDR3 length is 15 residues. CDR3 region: CSALHSGTGYNEQFF. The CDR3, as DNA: TGCAGTGCTCTCCATAGCGGTACGGGGTACAATGAGCAGTTCTTC.

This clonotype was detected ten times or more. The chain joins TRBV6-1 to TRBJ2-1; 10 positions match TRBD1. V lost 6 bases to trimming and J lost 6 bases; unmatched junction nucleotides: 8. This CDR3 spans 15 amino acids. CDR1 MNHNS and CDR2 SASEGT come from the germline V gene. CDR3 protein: CASRPRDRGVNEQFF. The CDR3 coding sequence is TGTGCCAGCAGACCACGGGACAGGGGCGTCAATGAGCAGTTCTTC.

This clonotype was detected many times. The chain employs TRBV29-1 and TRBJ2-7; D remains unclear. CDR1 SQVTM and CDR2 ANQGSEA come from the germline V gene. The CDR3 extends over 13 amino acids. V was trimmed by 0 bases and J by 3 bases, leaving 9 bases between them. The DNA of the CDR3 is TGCAGCGTTGAAGATGGTGGCAGCTACGAGCAGTACTTC. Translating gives CSVEDGGSYEQYF.